The 17 T cell receptor beta chains below come from one sample, sequenced in a study of somatic mutations in cytotoxic T cells in rheumatoid arthritis. Here immunoSEQ multiplex PCR was the method, and the copy in TCRdb shows in-frame clones only, minus some. The table records roughly 9,000 clones, about 71% of them present only once. The specimen sequenced was CD8+ T cells sorted from blood. These receptors came from a woman in her fifties or sixties in good health.

The chain couples TRBV5-1 to TRBJ1-1, with TRBD1 as a possible D gene (6 bases). This CDR3 is built from 13 residues. Trimming took off 5 bases at V and 4 bases at J, with 12 bases between the two ends. Germline V gene lookup returns CDR1 SGHRS and CDR2 YFSETQ. CDR3 amino acids: CASRMGARTEAFF. Here the CDR3 DNA reads TGCGCCAGCAGAATGGGGGCGCGCACTGAAGCTTTCTTT.

The chain links TRBV4-1 to TRBJ2-7; D might be TRBD1 (5 bases). Trimming took 3 bases from V and 0 from J, leaving 12 bases between them. The CDR3 totals 15 residues. Germline loops: CDR1 MGHRA, CDR2 YSYEKL. The CDR3 spells CASSQDDSSSYEQYF. DNA for the CDR3: TGCGCCAGCAGCCAGGATGACAGCAGCTCCTACGAGCAGTACTTC.

The chain links TRBV19 to TRBJ2-7; 9 positions match TRBD1. This CDR3 region has 14 residues. The germline gives CDR1 LNHDA, CDR2 SQIVND (reference sequence). V lost 3 bases and J lost 2; bases outside the gene matches: 2. The CDR3 sequence is CASSMGQGPYEQYF. CDR3 DNA: TGTGCCAGTAGTATGGGACAGGGTCCCTACGAGCAGTACTTC. The full variable domain, in which reference TRBV19 and TRBJ2-7 provide the parts outside the CDR3, is DGGITQSPKYLFRKEGQNVTLSCEQNLNHDAMYWYRQDPGQGLRLIYYSQIVNDFQKGDIAEGYSVSREKKESFPLTVTSAQKNPTAFYLCASSMGQGPYEQYFGPGTRLTVT.

In the case of this clone: Other nucleotide sequences from this sample produce the same CDR3. V is TRBV4-2 and J is TRBJ1-4, with D unclear. Germline V lookup: CDR1 LGHNA, CDR2 YNFKEQ. CDR3 length: 17 residues. Trimming cost V 1 base and J 8 bases, with 20 bases left between them. The CDR3 loop reads CASSQGAGVVVNEKLFF. The CDR3 DNA sequence: TGTGCCAGCAGCCAAGGGGCCGGGGTGGTGGTGAACGAAAAACTGTTTTTT.

This clone has a handful of counts. A far larger clone is only one base removed, so a read error is likely. CDR3 sequence (DNA): TGTGCCACCAGCTCAGGGCCTCAGCCCCAGCATTTT. It encodes CATSSGPQPQHF. The V gene is TRBV15, the J gene TRBJ1-5, with D perhaps matching TRBD1 (5 bases). The CDR3 consists of 12 residues. The V end lost 5 bases, the J end lost 6 bases, and 8 bases lay between the germline ends. Germline V CDR1 and CDR2: LNHNV, YYDKDF (reference sequence).

This sequence joins TRBV5-4 and TRBJ2-2, with D tentatively TRBD1 (5 bases). The germline gives CDR1 SGHNT, CDR2 YYREEE (reference sequence). Deletions cut 2 bases from V and 4 bases from J, with 9 bases between. The CDR3 has 14 amino acids. In DNA, the CDR3 is TGTGCCAGCAGCTTATTTAGGGGCACCGGGGAGCTGTTTTTT. It is translated as CASSLFRGTGELFF.

The chain links TRBV13 to TRBJ2-3, with D unresolved. The CDR3 has 12 residues. In germline, CDR1 is PRHDT, CDR2 FYEKMQ (reference sequence). Trimming removed 4 bases at V and 6 bases at J, with 8 bases between. The CDR3 bases are TGTGCCAGCAGCTCGCAAGCGGATACGCAGTATTTT. It specifies CASSSQADTQYF.

The rearrangement joins TRBV5-6 to TRBJ2-7; D not resolved. Germline V CDR1 and CDR2: SGHDT, YYEEEE. This CDR3 is built from 14 residues. Trimming pared 1 base from V and 3 bases from J, leaving 11 bases between. The CDR3 DNA follows: TGTGCCAGCAGCTTGAGATCTCTCTACTACGAGCAGTACTTC. This gives the protein CASSLRSLYYEQYF.

V and J are TRBV6-4 and TRBJ1-2; TRBD1 matches 7 bases. Trimming removed 3 bases from V and 8 bases from J; junction bases left unmatched: 9. CDR3 length equals 14 residues. CDR1 is MRHNA, CDR2 SNTAGT, per germline. In nucleotides, the CDR3 is TGTGCCAGCAGTGATGGGACAGAGAGTGACGGCTACACCTTC. It yields the protein CASSDGTESDGYTF.

This chain joins TRBV27 and TRBJ2-5; TRBD1 is a possible D gene (6 bases). The CDR3 is 15 amino acids. Germline CDR1 MNHEY, CDR2 SMNVEV (reference sequence). V lost 5 bases to trimming and J lost 4 bases, with 17 bases between them. CDR3 DNA sequence: TGTGCCAGCAGTCCGGAGAGGGGGTTCGGAGAGACCCAGTACTTC. It encodes CASSPERGFGETQYF.

The chain combines TRBV29-1 with TRBJ1-2, with 8 bases that match TRBD1. CDR1 is SQVTM and CDR2 is ANQGSEA in the germline V gene. With V trimmed by 8 bases and J by 4 bases, 9 bases remained unmatched. The CDR3 sequence is 13 residues long. CDR3 loop: CSSTDRVAYGYTF. The CDR3 nucleotides are TGCAGCTCCACGGACAGGGTGGCCTATGGCTACACCTTC.

The chain is built from TRBV18 and TRBJ2-1; perhaps TRBD1 as D (6 bases). The V end lost 2 bases, the J end lost 4 bases, and 15 bases lay between the germline ends. This CDR3 is built from 16 residues. Per germline, CDR1 KGHSH and CDR2 LQKENI. CDR3 DNA: TGTGCCAGCTCACCAGCCGGTGGACAGAATTACAATGAGCAGTTCTTC. It codes for CASSPAGGQNYNEQFF.

This clone has a handful of counts. A read error is the likely source, as a far larger clone sits one nucleotide away. The rearrangement joins TRBV5-1 to TRBJ1-2; 7 bases are shared with TRBD1. The CDR3 spans 14 residues. CDR1 is SGHRS and CDR2 is YFSETQ in the germline V gene. The chain's CDR3 is CVSSSNRGGDGYTF. CDR3 DNA sequence: TGCGTCAGCAGCTCGAACAGGGGAGGAGATGGCTACACCTTC.

The chain employs TRBV6-5 and TRBJ1-4; D unclear. Germline CDR1 is MNHEY and CDR2 is SVGAGI. Trimming left V 4 bases short and J 8 bases short, with 17 bases between. The CDR3 loop spans 15 amino acids. The CDR3 loop is CASSSRRVAQEKLFF. The CDR3, as DNA: TGTGCCAGCAGTTCACGGAGGGTGGCGCAAGAAAAACTGTTTTTT.

In its sample, this clone ranks as medium-sized. The chain combines TRBV7-9 with TRBJ1-1, with D possibly TRBD1 on 6 matching bases. The CDR3 sequence is 15 residues long. The germline V gene has CDR1 SEHNR and CDR2 FQNEAQ (reference sequence). The V end was cut by 5 bases, the J end by 0 bases, with 13 bases between. The CDR3 region has the DNA TGTGCCAGCAGCCACAACAGGGACGTGAACACTGAAGCTTTCTTT. Translated, it gives CASSHNRDVNTEAFF.

The V and J genes are TRBV7-9 and TRBJ1-1; D is ambiguous. Germline CDR1 SEHNR, CDR2 FQNEAQ (reference sequence). This CDR3 contains 14 residues. V was pared by 2 bases and J by 1 base, with 8 bases between. As DNA, the CDR3 is TGTGCCAGCAGCTTACAGACTTGGAACACTGAAGCTTTCTTT. It specifies CASSLQTWNTEAFF.

V gene TRBV10-3 combines with J gene TRBJ1-1; D is ambiguous. The germline CDR1 and CDR2 sequences are ENHRY and SYGVKD. This CDR3 comprises 14 residues. With 0 bases removed from V and 7 bases from J, the gap between germline ends came to 12 bases. The CDR3 sequence: CAISESREEVEAFF. For the CDR3, the DNA is TGTGCCATCAGTGAGTCGCGCGAGGAAGTTGAAGCTTTCTTT.